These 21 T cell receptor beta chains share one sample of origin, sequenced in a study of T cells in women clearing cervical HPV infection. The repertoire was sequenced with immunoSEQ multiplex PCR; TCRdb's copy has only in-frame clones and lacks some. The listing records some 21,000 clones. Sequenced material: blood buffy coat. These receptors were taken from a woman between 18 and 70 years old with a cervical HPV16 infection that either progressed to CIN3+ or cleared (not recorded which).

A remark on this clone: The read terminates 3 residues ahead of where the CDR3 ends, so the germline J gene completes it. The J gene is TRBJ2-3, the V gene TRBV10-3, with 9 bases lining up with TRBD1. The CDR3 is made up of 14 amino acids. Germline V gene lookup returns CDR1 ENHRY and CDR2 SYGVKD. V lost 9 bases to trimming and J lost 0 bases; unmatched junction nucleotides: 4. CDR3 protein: CAIGQGKSTDTQYF. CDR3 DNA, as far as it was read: TGTGCCATAGGACAGGGGAAGAGCACAGATACG.

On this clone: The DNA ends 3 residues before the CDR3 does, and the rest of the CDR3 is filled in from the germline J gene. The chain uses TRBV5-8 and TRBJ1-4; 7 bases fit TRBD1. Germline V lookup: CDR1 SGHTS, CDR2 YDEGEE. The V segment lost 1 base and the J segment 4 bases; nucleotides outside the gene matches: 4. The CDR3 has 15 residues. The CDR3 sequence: CASSLSGGINEKLFF. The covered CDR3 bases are TGTGCCAGCAGCTTGTCAGGGGGAATTAATGAAAAA.

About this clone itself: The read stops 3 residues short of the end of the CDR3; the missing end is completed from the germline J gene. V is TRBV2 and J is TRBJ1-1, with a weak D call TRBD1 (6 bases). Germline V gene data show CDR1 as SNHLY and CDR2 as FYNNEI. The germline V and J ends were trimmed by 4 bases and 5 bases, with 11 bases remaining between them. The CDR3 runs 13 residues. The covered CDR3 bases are TGTGCCAGCAGTGGACAGGTGCTGACTGAA. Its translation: CASSGQVLTE. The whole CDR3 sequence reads CASSGQVLTEAFF.

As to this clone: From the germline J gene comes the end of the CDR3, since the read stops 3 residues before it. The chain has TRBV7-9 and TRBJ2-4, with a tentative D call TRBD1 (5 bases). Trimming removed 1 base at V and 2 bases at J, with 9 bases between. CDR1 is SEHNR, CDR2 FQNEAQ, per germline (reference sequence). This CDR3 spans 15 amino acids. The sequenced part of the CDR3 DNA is TGTGCCAGCAGCTTAGTTAGGGGAACCAAAAACATT. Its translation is CASSLVRGTKNI. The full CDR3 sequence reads CASSLVRGTKNIQYF.

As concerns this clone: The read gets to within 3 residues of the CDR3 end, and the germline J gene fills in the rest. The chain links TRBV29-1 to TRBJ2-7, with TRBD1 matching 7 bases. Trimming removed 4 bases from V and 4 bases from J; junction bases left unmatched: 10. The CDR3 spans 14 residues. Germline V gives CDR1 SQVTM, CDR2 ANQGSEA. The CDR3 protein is CSVVRGQQNYEQYF. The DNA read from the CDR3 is TGCAGCGTTGTTCGGGGACAGCAGAATTACGAG.

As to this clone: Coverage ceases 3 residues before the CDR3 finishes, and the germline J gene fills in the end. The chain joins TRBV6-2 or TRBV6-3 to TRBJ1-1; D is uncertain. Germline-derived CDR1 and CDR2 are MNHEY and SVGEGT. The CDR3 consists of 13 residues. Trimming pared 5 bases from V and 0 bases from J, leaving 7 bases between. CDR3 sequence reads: CASSLRMNTEAFF. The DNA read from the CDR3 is TGTGCCAGCAGTCTCAGAATGAACACTGAA.

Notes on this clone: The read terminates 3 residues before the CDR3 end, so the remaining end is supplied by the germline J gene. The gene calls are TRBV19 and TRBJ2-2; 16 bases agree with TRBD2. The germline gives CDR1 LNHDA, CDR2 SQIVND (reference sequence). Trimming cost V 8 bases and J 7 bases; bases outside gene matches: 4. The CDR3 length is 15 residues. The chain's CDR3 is CASGGLAGGRGELFF. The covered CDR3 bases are TGTGCCAGTGGGGGACTAGCGGGGGGGCGCGGGGAG.

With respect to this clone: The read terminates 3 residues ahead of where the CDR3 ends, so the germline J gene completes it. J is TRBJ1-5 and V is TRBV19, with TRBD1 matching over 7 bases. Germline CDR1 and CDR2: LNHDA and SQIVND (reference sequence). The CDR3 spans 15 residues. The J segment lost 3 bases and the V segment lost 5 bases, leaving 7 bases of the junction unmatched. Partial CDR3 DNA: TGTGCCAGTAGTCCGGACGGGACAGACAATCAGCCC. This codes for CASSPDGTDNQP. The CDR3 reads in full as CASSPDGTDNQPQHF. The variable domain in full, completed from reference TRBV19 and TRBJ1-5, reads DGGITQSPKYLFRKEGQNVTLSCEQNLNHDAMYWYRQDPGQGLRLIYYSQIVNDFQKGDIAEGYSVSREKKESFPLTVTSAQKNPTAFYLCASSPDGTDNQPQHFGDGTRLSIL.

CDR3 residues: CASSLVFSTSRTDTQYF. The sequenced CDR3 bases are TGCGCCAGCAGCTTGGTTTTCTCGACTAGCCGCACAGATACG. The rearrangement joins TRBV5-1 to TRBJ2-3, with TRBD2 matching 7 bases. The CDR3 end lies 3 residues beyond the end of the read and is filled in from the germline J gene. J lost 1 base, V lost 0 bases, and 8 bases had no gene match. This CDR3 contains 17 residues. CDR1 SGHRS and CDR2 YFSETQ come from the germline V gene.

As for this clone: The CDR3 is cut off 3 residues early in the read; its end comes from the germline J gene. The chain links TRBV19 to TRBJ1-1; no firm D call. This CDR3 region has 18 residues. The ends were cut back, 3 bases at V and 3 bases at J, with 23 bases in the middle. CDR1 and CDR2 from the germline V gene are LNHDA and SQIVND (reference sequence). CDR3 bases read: TGTGCCAGTAGTATTAGTTTGAGAGAAATTCAGGTGGACACTGAA. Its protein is CASSISLREIQVDTE. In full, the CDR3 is CASSISLREIQVDTEAFF.

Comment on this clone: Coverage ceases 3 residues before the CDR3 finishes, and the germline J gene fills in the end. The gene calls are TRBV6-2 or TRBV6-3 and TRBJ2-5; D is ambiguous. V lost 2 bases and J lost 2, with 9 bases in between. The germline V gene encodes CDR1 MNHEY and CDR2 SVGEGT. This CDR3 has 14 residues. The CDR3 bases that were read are TGTGCCAGCAGTTACAGAGACATACAAGAGACC. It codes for CASSYRDIQET. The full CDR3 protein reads CASSYRDIQETQYF.

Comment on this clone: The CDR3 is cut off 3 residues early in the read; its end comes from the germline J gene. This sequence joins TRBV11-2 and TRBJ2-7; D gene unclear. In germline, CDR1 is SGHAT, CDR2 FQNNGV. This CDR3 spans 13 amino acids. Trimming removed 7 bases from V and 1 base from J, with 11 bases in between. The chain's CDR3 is CASTPYISYEQYF. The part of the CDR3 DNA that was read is TGTGCCAGCACCCCCTATATTTCCTACGAG.

This CDR3 is CASSIITGTEAFF. The CDR3 bases that were read are TGTGCCAGTAGTATTATTACCGGCACTGAA. V and J are TRBV19 and TRBJ1-1; no firm D call. With the read ending 3 residues before the CDR3 end, the germline J gene is used to fill in that end. V was trimmed by 3 bases and J by 4 bases, leaving 9 bases between them. The V gene's germline CDR1 is LNHDA and CDR2 SQIVND (reference sequence). This CDR3 spans 13 amino acids. Looking up the rest from reference TRBV19 and TRBJ1-1 gives the full variable domain: DGGITQSPKYLFRKEGQNVTLSCEQNLNHDAMYWYRQDPGQGLRLIYYSQIVNDFQKGDIAEGYSVSREKKESFPLTVTSAQKNPTAFYLCASSIITGTEAFFGQGTRLTVV.

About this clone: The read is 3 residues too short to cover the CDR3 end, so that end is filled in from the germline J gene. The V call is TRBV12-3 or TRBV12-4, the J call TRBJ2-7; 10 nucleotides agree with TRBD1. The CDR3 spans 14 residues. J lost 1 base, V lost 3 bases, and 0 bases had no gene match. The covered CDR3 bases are TGTGCCAGCAGTTTGGGACAGGGGTCCTACGAG. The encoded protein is CASSLGQGSYE. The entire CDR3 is CASSLGQGSYEQYF.

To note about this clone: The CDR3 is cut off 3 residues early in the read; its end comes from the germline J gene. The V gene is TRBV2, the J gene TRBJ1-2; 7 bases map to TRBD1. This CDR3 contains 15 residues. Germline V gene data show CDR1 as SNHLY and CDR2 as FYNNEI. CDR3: CASSDQGGYLDDYTF. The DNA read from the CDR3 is TGTGCCAGCAGTGACCAGGGGGGTTATTTGGATGAC.

CDR3 protein: CASSSTPTANTEAFF. Incomplete CDR3 DNA: TGTGCCAGCAGCTCCACTCCGACAGCGAACACTGAA. The V and J genes are TRBV7-8 and TRBJ1-1, with a possible D match to TRBD1 (5 bases). The CDR3 extends 3 residues past the end of the read, so its final part is completed from the germline J gene. The CDR3 spans 15 residues. CDR1 is SGHVS and CDR2 is FQNEAQ in the germline V gene. Trimming pared 4 bases from V and 1 base from J, leaving 13 bases between.

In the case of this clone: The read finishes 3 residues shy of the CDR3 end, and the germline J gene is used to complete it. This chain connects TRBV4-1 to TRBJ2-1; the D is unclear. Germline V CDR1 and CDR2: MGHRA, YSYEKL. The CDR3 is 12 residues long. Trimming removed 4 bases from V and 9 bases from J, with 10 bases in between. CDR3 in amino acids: CASSPTSSEQFF. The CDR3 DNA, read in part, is TGCGCCAGCAGCCCTACGTCAAGTGAG.

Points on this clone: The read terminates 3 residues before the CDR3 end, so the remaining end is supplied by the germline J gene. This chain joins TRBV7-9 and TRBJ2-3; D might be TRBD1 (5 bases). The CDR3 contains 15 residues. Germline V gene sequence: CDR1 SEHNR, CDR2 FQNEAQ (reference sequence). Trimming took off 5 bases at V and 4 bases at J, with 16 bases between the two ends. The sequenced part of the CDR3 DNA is TGTGCCAGCAGCCCCCCCCTGGGGCACTCAGATACG. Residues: CASSPPLGHSDT. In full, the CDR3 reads CASSPPLGHSDTQYF.

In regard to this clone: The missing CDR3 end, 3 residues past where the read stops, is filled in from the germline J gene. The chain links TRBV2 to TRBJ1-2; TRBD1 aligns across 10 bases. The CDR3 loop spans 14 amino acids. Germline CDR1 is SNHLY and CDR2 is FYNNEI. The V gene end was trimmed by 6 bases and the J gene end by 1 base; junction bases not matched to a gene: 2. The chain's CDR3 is CASSGTGVNYGYTF. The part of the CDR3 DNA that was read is TGTGCCAGCAGCGGGACAGGGGTTAACTATGGC.

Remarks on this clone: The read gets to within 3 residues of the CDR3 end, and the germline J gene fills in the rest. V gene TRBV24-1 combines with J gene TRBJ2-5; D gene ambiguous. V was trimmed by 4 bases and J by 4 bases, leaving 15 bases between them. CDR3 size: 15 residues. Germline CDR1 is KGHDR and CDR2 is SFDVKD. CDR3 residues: CATSEDSAMLETQYF. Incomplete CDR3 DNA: TGTGCCACCAGTGAAGACTCGGCGATGTTAGAGACC.

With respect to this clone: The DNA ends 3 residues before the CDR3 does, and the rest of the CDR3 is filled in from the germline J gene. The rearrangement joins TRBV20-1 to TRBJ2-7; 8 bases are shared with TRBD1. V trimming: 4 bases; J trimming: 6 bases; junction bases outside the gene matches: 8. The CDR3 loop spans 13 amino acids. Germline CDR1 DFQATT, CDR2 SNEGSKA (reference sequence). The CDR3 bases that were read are TGCAGTGCTAAAGGACAGGGTGGAGTCGAG. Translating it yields CSAKGQGGVE. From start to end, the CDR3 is CSAKGQGGVEQYF.